This TCR beta chain was obtained from a study of blood T cell repertoires in COVID-19. The CDR3 contains 18 residues. The germline V gene encodes CDR1 KGHSH and CDR2 LQKENI. Trimming cost V 8 bases and J 5 bases, with 28 bases left between them. Using immunoSEQ multiplex PCR, the repertoire was profiled, and TCRdb retains in-frame clones only, with some absent. The sample records some 190,000 clones, roughly 84% being singletons. The sequence was collected from a human donor in a cohort sampled during active COVID-19. The sequencing sample was made of peripheral blood. This chain links TRBV18 with TRBJ1-5; tentatively, D is TRBD1 (6 bases). As DNA, the CDR3 is TGTGCCAGCCGCATGCAGCACAGGGCGAGTCTCCAAGATCAGCCCCAGCATTTT. It yields the protein CASRMQHRASLQDQPQHF.